This T cell receptor beta chain was profiled in a study of type 1 regulatory T cells. Study-level information: T-allo10 is a Tr1-enriched, alloantigen-specific CD4 T cell product made in vitro.

MiXCR, run by TCRdb on the reads, gives a single entry per CDR3 protein. Of about 74,000 distinct CDR3 sequences listed, about 69% are singletons. T-allo10 cells from the graft donor were described as anergic, host-alloantigen-specific, and alloantigen-specific suppressors. As to this clonotype: Its target is unknown.

Sequenced sample: cultured T cells, either the whole culture or a sorted T cell fraction (not recorded which). As for subset: Tr1-enriched cell product generated in vitro against host alloantigens. This sequence originates from a human donor in good health.

CDR3 loop: CASSLVAVLSEAFF. The CDR3 nucleotides are TGTGCCAGCAGCTTAGTGGCCGTTCTGAGTGAAGCTTTCTTT. The chain is built from TRBV7-9 and TRBJ1-1, with D unclear. V lost 1 base and J 7 bases, leaving 13 bases between the germline ends. In germline, CDR1 is SEHNR, CDR2 FQNEAQ (reference sequence). The CDR3 spans 14 residues.